This TCR beta chain was obtained from a study of CD8 T cells in Susac syndrome. Overall study results and limits: The greatest CD8+ clonal expansion in Susac occurred in TEMRA cells and in active patients.

As judged by recently defined diagnostic criteria, patients with Susac syndrome had definite or probable disease. In contrast to the negatively isolated CD8+ and CD4+ T cells, TEMRA cells were FACS-enriched. This CDR3 region has 11 residues. V was shortened by 6 bases and J by 7 bases, with 7 bases between the two germline ends. Germline CDR1 is ENHRY and CDR2 is SYGVKD. The RNA input was 0.5 to 1 ug, and it was reverse transcribed with random hexamers. With immunoSEQ multiplex PCR, TCR beta CDR3 was amplified across 54 Vbeta and 13 Jbeta. TCRdb fed the immunoSEQ multiplex PCR reads into MiXCR, producing one record per CDR3 protein. The table includes approximately 190,000 distinct CDR3 sequences, approximately 95% detected once. This clonotype was counted once. Its antigen is still unknown.

This chain joins TRBV10-3 and TRBJ2-1; D is unclear. This clonotype originated in a human donor with Susac syndrome. The source material was CD8+ T cells from PBMCs. CDR3 coding DNA: TGTGCCATCAGCGTCGCAAATGAGCAGTTCTTC. Its translation is CAISVANEQFF.